The next 21 T cell receptor beta chains were all read from a single sample in a study of blood T cell repertoires in COVID-19. The protocol was immunoSEQ multiplex PCR, while the TCRdb copy is restricted to in-frame clones and leaves out a portion. The table has roughly 200,000 clones, 86% seen once; the top ten hold around 6%. Sequenced: PBMCs or T cells enriched from blood (not recorded which). These receptors all stem from a middle-aged man with acute COVID-19.

The genes are TRBV9 and TRBJ2-3; possible D gene TRBD2, 6 bases. The CDR3 covers 15 residues. V was pared by 2 bases and J by 6 bases, with 16 bases between. Germline V gene lookup returns CDR1 SGDLS and CDR2 YYNGEE. The CDR3 spells CASSVDGSGYDTQYF. The CDR3 DNA follows: TGTGCCAGCAGCGTTGATGGTAGCGGTTATGATACGCAGTATTTT.

The gene calls are TRBV6-1 and TRBJ1-1; possible D gene TRBD1, 6 bases. Trimming took 3 bases from V and 11 from J, leaving 16 bases between them. This CDR3 has 13 residues. Germline V CDR1 and CDR2: MNHNS, SASEGT. The CDR3 loop is CASSEATGIQAFF. The CDR3 region has the DNA TGTGCCAGCAGTGAGGCGACAGGAATTCAGGCTTTCTTT.

J is TRBJ2-7 and V is TRBV7-2, with a tentative D call TRBD1 (6 bases). The germline V and J ends were trimmed by 5 bases and 6 bases, with 17 bases remaining between them. CDR3 size: 14 residues. Germline V gene data show CDR1 as SGHTA and CDR2 as FQGNSA. The CDR3 coding sequence is TGTGCCAGCAGCCCGCCGGGACACAACGTCGAGCAGTACTTC. This sequence encodes CASSPPGHNVEQYF.

The chain has TRBV24-1 and TRBJ2-7, with D unresolved. The length of the CDR3 is 13 residues. Germline assignment: CDR1 KGHDR and CDR2 SFDVKD. The V end was cut by 2 bases, the J end by 7 bases, with 11 bases between. The CDR3 reads CATSDWAGREQYF. The CDR3 DNA reads TGTGCCACCAGTGATTGGGCAGGTCGAGAGCAGTACTTC.

This clone was observed a single time. The V call is TRBV18, the J call TRBJ2-6, with D possibly matching TRBD1 (5 bases). Trimming took 2 bases from V and 0 from J, leaving 17 bases between them. The CDR3 covers 19 residues. Germline CDR1 reads KGHSH; CDR2 reads LQKENI. In nucleotides, the CDR3 is TGTGCCAGCTCACCAATTCCAGGGCGGAGCACCTCTGGGGCCAACGTCCTGACTTTC. Its translation is CASSPIPGRSTSGANVLTF.

The chain combines TRBV7-3 with TRBJ2-5; 7 bases match TRBD2. Germline CDR1 and CDR2: SGHTA and FQGTGA. CDR3 length: 15 residues. The V and J ends lost 5 bases and 4 bases, in that order; junction bases with no gene match: 10. The DNA for the CDR3 is TGTGCCAGCAGCCCCTCCTTAGGCGGGAGAGAGACCCAGTACTTC. This gives the protein CASSPSLGGRETQYF.

The V call is TRBV12-2, the J call TRBJ1-2; TRBD1 was called by the table and not checked on the DNA. TRBV12-2 is marked as a pseudogene. CDR3 length: 16 amino acids. The CDR3 bases are TGTGCAAGCCAACATTTTTGGACAGGGGGTTCCTATGGCTACACCTTC. It specifies CASQHFWTGGSYGYTF.

This clone was detected only once. The V and J genes are TRBV5-4 and TRBJ1-5; D gene uncertain. This CDR3 is built from 13 residues. Germline loops: CDR1 SGHNT, CDR2 YYREEE (reference sequence). Trimming shortened V by 0 bases and J by 6 bases, and 7 bases separated the two germline ends. The CDR3 bases are TGTGCCAGCAGCTTGGGGGGAGGTCAGCCCCAGCATTTT. Protein sequence: CASSLGGGQPQHF.

The J gene is TRBJ1-5, the V gene TRBV4-1; weak D call: TRBD1 (6 bases). Germline V gene sequence: CDR1 MGHRA, CDR2 YSYEKL. The CDR3 loop spans 15 amino acids. The germline V and J ends were trimmed by 4 bases and 4 bases, with 14 bases remaining between them. The CDR3 DNA reads as TGCGCCAGCAGCCCAGGCAGGGGCGAAAATCAGCCCCAGCATTTT. Encoded protein: CASSPGRGENQPQHF.

The chain couples TRBV7-9 to TRBJ2-1; D is perhaps TRBD1 (5 bases). CDR1 is SEHNR, CDR2 FQNEAQ, per germline (reference sequence). This CDR3 region has 14 residues. V lost 5 bases and J 6 bases, leaving 14 bases between the germline ends. This chain's CDR3 is CASSAALGANEQFF. Here the CDR3 DNA reads TGTGCCAGCAGCGCAGCCCTTGGGGCCAATGAGCAGTTCTTC.

This CDR3 reads CASSFGFQANEQYF. The CDR3 bases are TGTGCCAGCAGTTTCGGCTTCCAGGCAAACGAGCAGTACTTC. The J gene is TRBJ2-7, the V gene TRBV28; D is unresolved. Per the germline V gene, CDR1 is MDHEN and CDR2 is SYDVKM. Trimming cost V 3 bases and J 5 bases, with 14 bases left between them. The CDR3 extends over 14 amino acids.

This clone was found a few times. This chain uses TRBV19 with TRBJ2-7, with D maybe TRBD1 (6 bases). Trimming left V 6 bases short and J 5 bases short, with 17 bases between. Germline V gives CDR1 LNHDA, CDR2 SQIVND (reference sequence). CDR3 length: 14 residues. The CDR3 is CASSPTGGGHEQYF. The CDR3 DNA sequence: TGTGCCAGTAGCCCCACCGGTGGGGGCCACGAGCAGTACTTC.

V is TRBV10-3 and J is TRBJ1-1, with a weak D call TRBD1 (5 bases). Germline CDR1 reads ENHRY; CDR2 reads SYGVKD. The V gene lost 6 bases and the J gene lost 5 bases, with 13 bases spanning the gap. This CDR3 is 13 amino acids long. CDR3 coding DNA: TGTGCCATCAGACAGGTCGAGGTGACTGAAGCTTTCTTT. Its translation: CAIRQVEVTEAFF.

The chain joins TRBV10-3 to TRBJ1-1; 9 bases are a match to TRBD1. The V gene's germline CDR1 is ENHRY and CDR2 SYGVKD. The CDR3 consists of 15 residues. V shed 0 bases and J 10 bases; nucleotides not matched to a gene: 9. The CDR3 protein is CAISESGTGSLGAFF. CDR3 nucleotides: TGTGCCATCAGTGAGTCAGGGACAGGGTCTCTTGGAGCTTTCTTT.

This clone was picked up one time. V usage is TRBV4-1 and J usage is TRBJ2-7; maybe TRBD1 (5 bases). V lost 3 bases to trimming and J lost 6 bases, with 18 bases between them. This CDR3 has 15 amino acids. Germline lookup yields CDR1 MGHRA and CDR2 YSYEKL. CDR3: CASSQDGHRPPEQYF. CDR3 sequence (DNA): TGCGCCAGCAGCCAGGACGGACATAGGCCCCCCGAGCAGTACTTC.

The chain combines TRBV5-1 with TRBJ1-2; the D is unclear. CDR1 is SGHRS, CDR2 YFSETQ, per germline. There are 12 residues in the CDR3. With 4 bases removed from V and 4 bases from J, the gap between germline ends came to 8 bases. CDR3 DNA: TGCGCCAGCAGCGGTTCGAGCTATGGCTACACCTTC. As protein: CASSGSSYGYTF.

The chain recombines TRBV5-1 with TRBJ2-7; D is possibly TRBD2 (5 bases). Germline assignment: CDR1 SGHRS and CDR2 YFSETQ. This CDR3 comprises 14 residues. Trimming pared 0 bases from V and 6 bases from J, leaving 13 bases between. This CDR3 reads CASSLESDGGEQYF. CDR3 coding DNA: TGCGCCAGCAGCTTGGAATCGGACGGAGGCGAGCAGTACTTC.

Comment on this clone: One end of the junction is discordant with germline, which a read error may explain. V and J are TRBV5-1 and TRBJ2-7, with a possible D match to TRBD1 (5 bases). The CDR3 spans 13 residues. Germline assignment: CDR1 SGHRS and CDR2 YFSETQ. The DNA of the CDR3 is TGCGCCAGCAGATTGGGGCTCTCCTACGAGCAGTACTTC. It specifies CASRLGLSYEQYF.

The CDR3 sequence: CASSAGLAGFQETQYF. The CDR3 DNA reads TGTGCCAGTAGTGCAGGACTAGCGGGGTTCCAAGAGACCCAGTACTTC. The chain recombines TRBV19 with TRBJ2-5, with 12 positions matching TRBD2. Germline-derived CDR1 and CDR2 are LNHDA and SQIVND (reference sequence). The J segment lost 1 base and the V segment lost 5 bases, leaving 5 bases of the junction unmatched. The CDR3 loop spans 16 amino acids. Supplemented by reference TRBV19 and TRBJ2-5, the full variable domain reads DGGITQSPKYLFRKEGQNVTLSCEQNLNHDAMYWYRQDPGQGLRLIYYSQIVNDFQKGDIAEGYSVSREKKESFPLTVTSAQKNPTAFYLCASSAGLAGFQETQYFGPGTRLLVL.

The chain uses TRBV10-3 and TRBJ1-1; D not certain. The germline gives CDR1 ENHRY, CDR2 SYGVKD. The CDR3 runs 13 residues. Trimming removed 10 bases from V and 4 bases from J, with 16 bases in between. CDR3 sequence (DNA): TGTGCCACGCAGACTGACGGTGGCACTGAAGCTTTCTTT. Its protein product is CATQTDGGTEAFF.

This rearrangement joins TRBV28 to TRBJ1-2, with 7 bases aligning to TRBD1. Germline V lookup: CDR1 MDHEN, CDR2 SYDVKM. The junction had 5 bases not matched to a gene; V was cut back by 3 bases and J by 1 base. This CDR3 is built from 15 residues. The CDR3 protein is CASSFPTGINYGYTF. The DNA of the CDR3 is TGTGCCAGCAGTTTCCCGACAGGGATTAACTATGGCTACACCTTC.